The clone carrying this TCR beta chain has just a few counts. The antigen is unknown. MiXCR, run by TCRdb on the 5' RACE reads, gives a single entry per CDR3 protein. The data show under 35,000 distinct CDR3 sequences, roughly 1.6% seen once. The data were taken from a study of neurological immune-mediated disorders. In the study overall: Secondary progressive cases numbered 3 among the approximately 34 multiple sclerosis patients, while the other 31 were relapsing-remitting.

Study-wide points: Phylogenetic grouping assigned the repertoires of 18 of 34 multiple sclerosis patients to a single cluster of related CDR3 sequences. This cluster may be a repertoire-level signature.

CDR3 size: 14 residues. After removal of 5 bases from V and 5 bases from J, the junction contained 7 bases not matched to a gene. The germline V gene has CDR1 SGHRS and CDR2 YFSETQ. The sequence derives from a woman younger than 45 with multiple sclerosis. The sample taken for sequencing was PBMCs. This chain connects TRBV5-1 to TRBJ2-1; 7 nucleotides line up with TRBD1. CDR3 in amino acids: CASRLGTVDNEQFF. The CDR3 DNA is TGCGCCAGCAGACTCGGGACAGTAGACAATGAGCAGTTCTTC. Variable domain in full (rest from reference TRBV5-1 and TRBJ2-1): KAGVTQTPRYLIKTRGQQVTLSCSPISGHRSVSWYQQTPGQGLQFLFEYFSETQRNKGNFPGRFSGRQFSNSRSEMNVSTLELGDSALYLCASRLGTVDNEQFFGPGTRLTVL.